The clone carrying this T cell receptor beta chain came up many times. What it binds is not known. V shed 0 bases and J shed 3 bases, with 3 bases lying between them. The CDR3 covers 13 residues. This sample is drawn from a study of T-cell reconstitution after alpha-beta-depleted transplantation in children. TCRbeta library preparation incorporated unique molecular identifiers. MiXCR, applied by TCRdb to the PCR reads, yields one record per CDR3 protein. The sample records 250,000 or so distinct CDR3 sequences, roughly a quarter being singletons. Whole-study findings and limits: In some patients, recipient T cells and intrathymic progenitors surviving conditioning explained high day-60 diversity. T cells produced anew were the main source of T-cell counts and diversity one year after transplant. Reports say that about two months after transplant, the alpha-beta T cells came out of several hundred graft clones that had expanded.

The origin of this receptor is a female patient younger than 10 who had a stem cell transplant for congenital amegakaryocytic thrombocytopenia, so the T cells may come from the graft donor. The V gene is TRBV12-3 or TRBV12-4, the J gene TRBJ1-5; D uncertain. Specimen: PBMCs, mostly from graft donor cells, collected 360 days after TCRalphabeta/CD19-depleted stem cell transplant. The CDR3 loop is CASSLAYNQPQHF. The CDR3 region has the DNA TGTGCCAGCAGTTTAGCGTACAATCAGCCCCAGCATTTT.